Shown below are 23 T cell receptor beta chains from a single sample sequenced in a study of blood T cell repertoires in COVID-19. Clones were read by immunoSEQ multiplex PCR, and TCRdb kept only the in-frame ones, dropping some. The repertoire holds 55,000 to 75,000 clones, with around 86% as singletons. The specimen sequenced was peripheral blood. The receptors here all came from a human donor with active COVID-19. The donor label of this sample is uncertain.

The V gene is TRBV7-9, the J gene TRBJ2-7; TRBD2 might be the D (5 bases). Germline lookup yields CDR1 SEHNR and CDR2 FQNEAQ (reference sequence). The CDR3 consists of 13 residues. The V end lost 5 bases, the J end lost 4 bases, and 12 bases lay between the germline ends. The CDR3 DNA reads TGTGCCAGCAGCGCCCAACGAGGGTACGAGCAGTACTTC. Translation: CASSAQRGYEQYF.

V usage is TRBV7-2 and J usage is TRBJ2-7; 9 bases line up with TRBD1. CDR1 is SGHTA, CDR2 FQGNSA, per germline. The V segment lost 6 bases and the J segment 0 bases; nucleotides outside the gene matches: 6. The CDR3 runs to 15 residues. The CDR3 loop reads CASRLTGGISYEQYF. The CDR3 coding sequence is TGTGCCAGCAGGCTGACAGGGGGGATCTCCTACGAGCAGTACTTC.

The V and J genes are TRBV18 and TRBJ2-5; no reliable D call. Deletions cut 3 bases from V and 1 base from J, with 6 bases between. The CDR3 has 13 residues. CDR1 and CDR2 (germline): KGHSH, LQKENI. This CDR3 is CASSPRLQETQYF. The CDR3 nucleotides read TGTGCCAGCTCACCGCGCCTCCAAGAGACCCAGTACTTC.

The chain's CDR3 is CASKEGDTIYF. The CDR3 region has the DNA TGTGCCAGTAAAGAGGGTGACACCATATATTTT. The chain combines TRBV28 with TRBJ1-3; D remains ambiguous. The V end lost 9 bases, the J end lost 8 bases, and 11 bases lay between the germline ends. Germline-derived CDR1 and CDR2 are MDHEN and SYDVKM. This CDR3 is built from 11 residues.

The chain couples TRBV5-1 to TRBJ2-2, with 11 nucleotides matching TRBD1. From germline, CDR1 is SGHRS and CDR2 YFSETQ. The V gene end was trimmed by 0 bases and the J gene end by 4 bases; junction bases not matched to a gene: 2. The CDR3 contains 16 residues. CDR3: CASSLVGTGGTGELFF. CDR3 nucleotides: TGCGCCAGCAGCTTGGTCGGGACAGGGGGCACCGGGGAGCTGTTTTTT.

V usage is TRBV6-6 and J usage is TRBJ2-4; the match to TRBD2 covers 12 bases. Trimming removed 5 bases from V and 1 base from J; junction bases left unmatched: 6. This CDR3 region has 17 residues. The germline gives CDR1 MNHNY, CDR2 SVGAGI (reference sequence). CDR3: CASSPGTSGSAKNIQYF. The CDR3 region has the DNA TGTGCCAGCAGTCCCGGGACTAGCGGGTCGGCCAAAAACATTCAGTACTTC.

The chain links TRBV15 to TRBJ2-1, with a weak D call TRBD2 (6 bases). CDR3 size: 17 residues. Germline V CDR1 and CDR2: LNHNV, YYDKDF (reference sequence). The V gene lost 1 base and the J gene lost 0 bases, with 13 bases spanning the gap. Here the CDR3 DNA reads TGTGCCACCAGCAGAGGTAGCGGACGGAGCTCCTACAATGAGCAGTTCTTC. Translated: CATSRGSGRSSYNEQFF. Filled out from reference TRBV15 and TRBJ2-1, the complete variable domain reads DAMVIQNPRYQVTQFGKPVTLSCSQTLNHNVMYWYQQKSSQAPKLLFHYYDKDFNNEADTPDNFQSRRPNTSFCFLDIRSPGLGDTAMYLCATSRGSGRSSYNEQFFGPGTRLTVL.

DNA of the CDR3: TGTGCCAGTAGGGGAGGGGGAAGCAATCAGCCCCAGCATTTT. Translating gives CASRGGGSNQPQHF. The chain recombines TRBV19 with TRBJ1-5; tentative D call: TRBD1 (6 bases). Germline V gene sequence: CDR1 LNHDA, CDR2 SQIVND (reference sequence). The V end lost 6 bases, the J end lost 1 base, and 10 bases lay between the germline ends. This CDR3 region has 14 residues. The full variable domain, completed using reference TRBV19 and TRBJ1-5, is DGGITQSPKYLFRKEGQNVTLSCEQNLNHDAMYWYRQDPGQGLRLIYYSQIVNDFQKGDIAEGYSVSREKKESFPLTVTSAQKNPTAFYLCASRGGGSNQPQHFGDGTRLSIL.

The chain employs TRBV6-5 and TRBJ2-3, with 7 bases fitting TRBD1. CDR3 size: 13 residues. V was clipped by 6 bases and J by 6 bases; unmatched bases: 6. CDR1 is MNHEY, CDR2 SVGAGI, per germline. CDR3 sequence reads: CASRVTGKDTQYF. The CDR3 DNA sequence: TGTGCCAGCAGAGTGACAGGGAAGGATACGCAGTATTTT.

This chain joins TRBV6-4 and TRBJ1-5; tentative D call: TRBD1 (5 bases). Deletions cut 8 bases from V and 3 bases from J, with 11 bases between. This CDR3 region has 13 residues. Germline CDR1 reads MRHNA; CDR2 reads SNTAGT. The CDR3 region is CASRTYFNQPQHF. DNA of the CDR3: TGTGCCAGCCGGACATACTTCAATCAGCCCCAGCATTTT.

The V gene is TRBV5-1, the J gene TRBJ2-7, with 8 bases aligning to TRBD2. Unmatched junction bases numbered 4, after V lost 1 base and J lost 4 bases. CDR3 length: 14 residues. Germline V gives CDR1 SGHRS, CDR2 YFSETQ. The CDR3 is CASSLRGGGYEQYF. DNA of the CDR3: TGCGCCAGCAGCTTGAGAGGCGGGGGGTACGAGCAGTACTTC.

J is TRBJ1-6 and V is TRBV19, with TRBD1 matching 11 bases. Germline V lookup: CDR1 LNHDA, CDR2 SQIVND (reference sequence). This CDR3 is 17 amino acids long. Germline trimming cut 1 base from V and 7 bases from J; bases unmatched to any gene: 6. The CDR3 sequence: CASSIVGTGGYNSPLHF. CDR3 coding DNA: TGTGCCAGTAGTATAGTAGGGACAGGGGGTTACAATTCACCCCTCCACTTT.

The CDR3 is CASSWGPSPGTDTQYF. CDR3 nucleotides: TGCGCCAGCAGCTGGGGCCCCTCCCCCGGCACAGATACGCAGTATTTT. This chain links TRBV5-1 with TRBJ2-3, with D possibly being TRBD1 (5 bases). Germline CDR1 reads SGHRS; CDR2 reads YFSETQ. The CDR3 spans 16 residues. The germline V and J ends were trimmed by 3 bases and 1 base, with 15 bases remaining between them.

The chain is built from TRBV19 and TRBJ2-2; no clear D. CDR1 and CDR2 from the germline V gene are LNHDA and SQIVND (reference sequence). V was cut by 5 bases and J by 9 bases, with 7 bases left in between. This CDR3 spans 11 amino acids. The CDR3 here is CASSGPRELFF. CDR3 DNA sequence: TGTGCCAGTAGTGGCCCCCGGGAGCTGTTTTTT. The full variable domain, its missing parts supplied by reference TRBV19 and TRBJ2-2, is DGGITQSPKYLFRKEGQNVTLSCEQNLNHDAMYWYRQDPGQGLRLIYYSQIVNDFQKGDIAEGYSVSREKKESFPLTVTSAQKNPTAFYLCASSGPRELFFGEGSRLTVL.

This chain joins TRBV7-3 and TRBJ2-5; TRBD1 matches at 9 bases. Germline CDR1 and CDR2: SGHTA and FQGTGA. V was pared by 2 bases and J by 5 bases, with 6 bases of the junction left unmatched. The CDR3 totals 15 residues. For the CDR3, the DNA is TGTGCCAGCAGCTTAGGAACAGGGGGCATGGAGACCCAGTACTTC. Protein product: CASSLGTGGMETQYF.

This sequence joins TRBV7-9 and TRBJ1-2; 12 bases are a match to TRBD1. Germline V gene lookup returns CDR1 SEHNR and CDR2 FQNEAQ (reference sequence). J was trimmed by 8 bases and V by 0 bases; bases with no gene match: 4. The CDR3 contains 15 residues. In DNA form, the CDR3 reads TGTGCCAGCAGCTTAGCGGGGACAGGGGGCCAGGGCTACACCTTC. Translating gives CASSLAGTGGQGYTF.

The V call is TRBV7-2, the J call TRBJ2-3; 10 positions match TRBD2. CDR3 length: 15 residues. V gave up 4 bases and J gave up 5 bases; unmatched junction bases: 6. CDR1 SGHTA and CDR2 FQGNSA come from the germline V gene. CDR3 amino acids: CASSSGTSAGDTQYF. The CDR3 DNA reads TGTGCCAGCAGCTCCGGGACTAGCGCTGGAGATACGCAGTATTTT.

This chain links TRBV6-2 or TRBV6-3 with TRBJ2-5; tentatively, D is TRBD1 (6 bases). The CDR3 totals 14 residues. Germline V gene data show CDR1 as MNHEY and CDR2 as SVGEGT. V was trimmed by 5 bases and J by 1 base, leaving 11 bases between them. The CDR3 bases are TGTGCCAGCAGTCCGACAGGCCGCCAAGAGACCCAGTACTTC. Protein product: CASSPTGRQETQYF.

The chain is built from TRBV28 and TRBJ2-1, with D perhaps matching TRBD1 (5 bases). There are 12 residues in the CDR3. Germline V lookup: CDR1 MDHEN, CDR2 SYDVKM. Trimming removed 5 bases at V and 8 bases at J, with 10 bases between. The DNA for the CDR3 is TGTGCCAGCAGTGGGGCGGTCTATGAGCAGTTCTTC. Its protein product is CASSGAVYEQFF.

The genes are TRBV7-8 and TRBJ2-1, with TRBD2 matching 7 bases. The CDR3 totals 14 residues. V gave up 4 bases and J gave up 7 bases; unmatched junction bases: 7. In germline, CDR1 is SGHVS, CDR2 FQNEAQ. The CDR3 DNA reads as TGTGCCAGCAGCTCCGGCGGGAGTAGGAATGAGCAGTTCTTC. Protein product: CASSSGGSRNEQFF.

Only one count was recorded for this clone. V is TRBV5-4 and J is TRBJ1-1, with D perhaps matching TRBD1 (6 bases). CDR1 is SGHNT, CDR2 YYREEE, per germline (reference sequence). This CDR3 has 14 residues. The germline V and J ends were trimmed by 0 bases and 1 base, with 7 bases remaining between them. In DNA, the CDR3 is TGTGCCAGCAGCTTGGAGACAGGGAACACTGAAGCTTTCTTT. Translating it yields CASSLETGNTEAFF.

This clone was recorded once. The chain couples TRBV11-3 to TRBJ2-3, with 13 bases aligning to TRBD2. CDR3 length: 15 residues. The junction had 5 bases not matched to a gene; V was cut back by 5 bases and J by 6 bases. CDR1 is SGHNT, CDR2 YENEEA, per germline. In nucleotides, the CDR3 is TGTGCCAGCAGCGGACTAGCGGGGGTTAGGGATACGCAGTATTTT. This codes for CASSGLAGVRDTQYF.

The chain couples TRBV18 to TRBJ1-1, with 7 nucleotides matching TRBD1. The CDR3 extends over 15 amino acids. The J segment lost 1 base and the V segment lost 2 bases, leaving 4 bases of the junction unmatched. Per germline, CDR1 KGHSH and CDR2 LQKENI. The CDR3 reads CASSPYGQENTEAFF. The CDR3 DNA is TGTGCCAGCTCACCATACGGACAGGAGAACACTGAAGCTTTCTTT.